This section outlines one T cell receptor beta chain sequence together with its context. Antigen specificity is unknown. The CDR3 runs to 14 residues. Between the trimmed V and J ends, which lost 5 bases and 2 bases, there was a span of 12 bases. Germline CDR1 MNHNS, CDR2 SASEGT. The data are from a study of cytomegalovirus exposure and HLA in healthy donors. Overall study findings and caveats: Whilst most TCR sequences proved rare, a subset of public TCRs occurred across many donors. TCR beta chains numbering under 200 were designated cytomegalovirus-associated. What a later analysis showed was that several of the most significant clusters appeared linked to common viral pathogens.

Amplification used 60 Vbeta primers and 13 Jbeta primers. Study processing details: Around 10 million shared chains were among around 80 million unique TCR beta chains counted in a later analysis. Profiled with immunoSEQ multiplex PCR; TCRdb holds only in-frame clones, not every one. V, J and clone size reflect that table, while D and trimming were determined from the DNA. The sample yields some 130,000 clones, 70% to 80% seen once. The origin of this receptor is a female donor in good health and CMV-seropositive. Material: PBMCs. This chain uses TRBV6-1 with TRBJ2-5; perhaps TRBD2 as D (5 bases). CDR3 nucleotide sequence: TGTGCCAGCAGTCCCACCCCGGGACAAGAGACCCAGTACTTC. As protein: CASSPTPGQETQYF.